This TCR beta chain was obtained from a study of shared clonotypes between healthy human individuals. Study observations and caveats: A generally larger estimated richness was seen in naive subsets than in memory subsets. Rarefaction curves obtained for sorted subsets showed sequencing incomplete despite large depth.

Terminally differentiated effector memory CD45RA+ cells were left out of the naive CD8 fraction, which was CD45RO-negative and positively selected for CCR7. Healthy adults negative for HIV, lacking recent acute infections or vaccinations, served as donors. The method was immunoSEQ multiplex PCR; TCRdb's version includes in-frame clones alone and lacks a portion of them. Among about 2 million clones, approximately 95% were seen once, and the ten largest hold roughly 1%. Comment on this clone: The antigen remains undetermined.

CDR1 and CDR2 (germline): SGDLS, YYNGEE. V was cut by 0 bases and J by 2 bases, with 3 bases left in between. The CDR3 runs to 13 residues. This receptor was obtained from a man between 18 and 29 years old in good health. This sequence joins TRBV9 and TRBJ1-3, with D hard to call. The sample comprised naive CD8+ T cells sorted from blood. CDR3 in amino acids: CASSVVTGNTIYF. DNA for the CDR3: TGTGCCAGCAGCGTAGTCACTGGAAACACCATATATTTT.